The 30 T cell receptor beta chains below all came from one sample that was sequenced in a study of blood T cells in healthy people across ages. Then a second PCR, running about 6 to 12 cycles, was carried out with a sample-barcoded 5' primer and a J-beta primer mix. A single record per CDR3 protein comes from TCRdb applying MiXCR to the 5' RACE reads. Found here are hundreds of thousands of distinct CDR3 sequences, less than 45% of them singletons; the top ten hold 30%. Sequences were obtained from blood. These receptors all stem from a man older than 75 in good health.

This clonotype was seen just once. V is TRBV20-1 and J is TRBJ2-7, with D possibly TRBD2 on 5 matching bases. V was trimmed by 6 bases and J by 5 bases, leaving 20 bases between them. This CDR3 is 14 amino acids long. CDR1 is DFQATT and CDR2 is SNEGSKA in the germline V gene (reference sequence). The CDR3 here is CSAGVTGTVDEQYF. The CDR3 DNA reads TGCAGTGCCGGAGTGACGGGAACCGTCGACGAGCAGTACTTC.

A single count supports this clonotype. This sequence joins TRBV2 and TRBJ2-2; possibly TRBD1 for D (6 bases). Germline CDR1 SNHLY, CDR2 FYNNEI. Trimming took 5 bases from V and 8 from J, leaving 18 bases between them. The CDR3 covers 15 residues. The CDR3 DNA is TGTGCCAGCAGTCCAAGACTGGGGGCGAGGGGGGAGCTGTTTTTT. It is translated as CASSPRLGARGELFF.

This clonotype was counted between two and nine times. The V call is TRBV12-3 or TRBV12-4, the J call TRBJ1-5, with D hard to call. Trimming cost V 5 bases and J 3 bases, with 8 bases left between them. The CDR3 length is 13 residues. DNA of the CDR3: TGTGCCAGCAGTGTTGACTTCAATCAGCCCCAGCATTTT. Its translation: CASSVDFNQPQHF.

On this clonotype itself: The junction departs from the called germline gene at one end, perhaps through a read error. The chain couples TRBV4-3 to TRBJ1-2; 12 positions agree with TRBD1. The length of the CDR3 is 15 residues. From germline, CDR1 is LGHNA and CDR2 YSLEER. CDR3 protein: CVSSQEGTGGPGYTF. DNA for the CDR3: TGCGTCAGCAGCCAAGAAGGGACAGGGGGCCCTGGCTACACCTTC.

This chain links TRBV9 with TRBJ2-5, with 9 nucleotides matching TRBD1. From germline, CDR1 is SGDLS and CDR2 YYNGEE. CDR3 length: 15 residues. The V and J ends lost 3 bases and 11 bases, in that order; junction bases with no gene match: 14. CDR3 region: CASSAAGTGLYEQYF. The DNA for the CDR3 is TGTGCCAGCAGCGCTGCCGGGACAGGGTTATATGAGCAGTACTTC.

This clonotype showed up just a few times. CDR3 sequence: CASRDAWEQYF. As DNA, the CDR3 is TGTGCCAGCAGGGACGCTTGGGAGCAGTACTTC. V gene TRBV28 combines with J gene TRBJ2-7; no clear D. The CDR3 extends over 11 amino acids. Germline CDR1 and CDR2: MDHEN and SYDVKM. Deletions cut 6 bases from V and 7 bases from J, with 10 bases between.

The V call is TRBV4-3, the J call TRBJ1-2, with D unclear. The V end was cut by 1 base, the J end by 5 bases, with 11 bases between. The CDR3 sequence is 14 residues long. Per germline, CDR1 LGHNA and CDR2 YSLEER. CDR3 region: CASSQGKGGYGYTF. The CDR3 DNA follows: TGCGCCAGCAGCCAAGGCAAGGGTGGATATGGCTACACCTTC.

In its sample, this clonotype was seen many times. The chain is built from TRBV29-1 and TRBJ1-2, with D tentatively TRBD1 (6 bases). The CDR3 totals 14 residues. The germline V gene encodes CDR1 SQVTM and CDR2 ANQGSEA. Trimming shortened V by 6 bases and J by 5 bases, and 19 bases separated the two germline ends. The CDR3 DNA reads as TGCAGCGTCGACATTAACAGGGCTAGATATGGCTACACCTTC. Protein product: CSVDINRARYGYTF.

This clonotype has only a few counts. The chain has TRBV10-1 and TRBJ1-2; no reliable D call. V shed 3 bases and J shed 3 bases, with 8 bases lying between them. The CDR3 totals 13 residues. Per the germline V gene, CDR1 is WNHNN and CDR2 is SYGVQD (reference sequence). CDR3 coding DNA: TGCGCCAGCAGTGATTCGGCTGACTATGGCTACACCTTC. Translating gives CASSDSADYGYTF.

The chain uses TRBV29-1 and TRBJ2-7; either TRBD1 or TRBD2 may fit D (7 bases each). Germline assignment: CDR1 SQVTM and CDR2 ANQGSEA. Trimming removed 3 bases at V and 6 bases at J, with 33 bases between. The CDR3 has 19 amino acids. The CDR3 sequence is CSVDTGRQGSGAQRGEQYF. As DNA, the CDR3 is TGCAGCGTTGATACCGGGAGACAGGGCAGCGGGGCTCAGAGAGGCGAGCAGTACTTC.

This clonotype was seen more than once but under ten times. The V gene is TRBV4-3, the J gene TRBJ1-2; perhaps TRBD1 as D (6 bases). V was clipped by 2 bases and J by 0 bases, with 10 bases between them. Germline V lookup: CDR1 LGHNA, CDR2 YSLEER. This CDR3 comprises 15 residues. In DNA form, the CDR3 reads TGCGCCAGCAGCCAAAGACAGGCCACTAACTATGGCTACACCTTC. Protein product: CASSQRQATNYGYTF.

This clonotype was observed at least ten times. V is TRBV4-3 and J is TRBJ2-1; 8 nucleotides agree with TRBD2. The length of the CDR3 is 16 residues. The germline CDR1 and CDR2 sequences are LGHNA and YSLEER. With V trimmed by 3 bases and J by 5 bases, 9 bases remained unmatched. The CDR3 is CASSQRELAGNNEQFF. DNA for the CDR3: TGCGCCAGCAGCCAGCGGGAGCTAGCGGGTAACAATGAGCAGTTCTTC.

The chain uses TRBV28 and TRBJ2-3, with a possible D match to TRBD2 (6 bases). In germline, CDR1 is MDHEN, CDR2 SYDVKM. V was trimmed by 8 bases and J by 2 bases, leaving 17 bases between them. This CDR3 spans 15 amino acids. The CDR3 nucleotides read TGTGCCAGCCGCGAAGCTGGGAGGACCACAGATACGCAGTATTTT. It specifies CASREAGRTTDTQYF.

On this clonotype: An end of the junction does not agree with germline; a read error may underlie this. The chain employs TRBV7-2 and TRBJ2-3; the match to TRBD2 covers 11 bases. In germline, CDR1 is SGHTA, CDR2 FQGNSA. The CDR3 runs 15 residues. In nucleotides, the CDR3 is TGTGCCAGCAGCGTAGCCCTAGCGGGGGGTGGTACGCAGTATTTT. Amino acids: CASSVALAGGGTQYF.

V gene TRBV29-1 combines with J gene TRBJ1-5, with D perhaps TRBD1 (5 bases). Germline CDR1 is SQVTM and CDR2 is ANQGSEA. The CDR3 is 13 residues long. Trimming took off 6 bases at V and 3 bases at J, with 12 bases between the two ends. The DNA of the CDR3 is TGCAGCGTGAATATGGACACCAATCAGCCCCAGCATTTT. This codes for CSVNMDTNQPQHF.

This clonotype appeared a few times. The chain is built from TRBV20-1 and TRBJ2-5; D gene uncertain. The CDR3 has 12 amino acids. The germline V gene encodes CDR1 DFQATT and CDR2 SNEGSKA (reference sequence). Trimming took off 6 bases at V and 2 bases at J, with 10 bases between the two ends. The CDR3 here is CSARPTQETQYF. The CDR3 DNA is TGCAGTGCCCGGCCGACACAAGAGACCCAGTACTTC.

This rearrangement joins TRBV7-9 to TRBJ2-5, with D perhaps TRBD1 (5 bases). The germline V gene encodes CDR1 SEHNR and CDR2 FQNEAQ (reference sequence). The CDR3 contains 14 residues. Trimming pared 1 base from V and 7 bases from J, leaving 13 bases between. DNA of the CDR3: TGTGCCAGCAGCTTAGGGGGCAGCCCGGTGACCCAGTACTTC. Its translation: CASSLGGSPVTQYF. The whole variable domain, remainder taken from reference TRBV7-9 and TRBJ2-5, is DTGVSQNPRHKITKRGQNVTFRCDPISEHNRLYWYRQTLGQGPEFLTYFQNEAQLEKSRLLSDRFSAERPKGSFSTLEIQRTEQGDSAMYLCASSLGGSPVTQYFGPGTRLLVL.

This clonotype was detected only once. One end of the junction does not line up with germline, which may come from a read error. The chain uses TRBV9 and TRBJ2-3, with 8 bases lining up with TRBD2. Germline values: CDR1 SGDLS, CDR2 YYNGEE. The CDR3 totals 12 residues. This CDR3 is CASSVREGTRYF. Written as DNA, the CDR3 is TGTGCCAGCAGCGTACGGGAGGGTACGCGGTATTTT.

This clonotype was detected ten times or more. CDR3 coding DNA: TGTGCCAGCAGCCGTGCAAGCTCCTACGAGCAGTACTTC. Residues: CASSRASSYEQYF. This chain uses TRBV7-2 with TRBJ2-7; D unresolved. The V end was cut by 5 bases, the J end by 0 bases, with 8 bases between. CDR3 length: 13 residues. Germline V gene sequence: CDR1 SGHTA, CDR2 FQGNSA.

The V and J genes are TRBV7-2 and TRBJ2-7, with D uncertain. This CDR3 region has 13 residues. CDR1 and CDR2 from the germline V gene are SGHTA and FQGNSA. Trimming cost V 1 base and J 2 bases, with 6 bases left between them. For the CDR3, the DNA is TGTGCCAGCAGCTTAGACCCCGCCTACGAGCAGTACTTC. Translation: CASSLDPAYEQYF.

This clonotype came up once. CDR3 loop: CSARGLASRGYNEQFF. The CDR3 bases are TGCAGTGCTAGGGGACTAGCGTCTAGGGGGTACAATGAGCAGTTCTTC. This sequence joins TRBV20-1 and TRBJ2-1; 10 bases match TRBD2. The CDR3 is made up of 16 amino acids. Losses at the gene ends were 3 bases for V and 4 bases for J; bases not matched to a gene: 9. Germline lookup yields CDR1 DFQATT and CDR2 SNEGSKA (reference sequence).

V usage is TRBV30 and J usage is TRBJ1-1; D ambiguous. Deletions cut 0 bases from V and 7 bases from J, with 9 bases between. Germline lookup yields CDR1 GTSNPN and CDR2 SVGIG (reference sequence). CDR3 length: 12 amino acids. CDR3: CAWSVMRLEAFF. In nucleotides, the CDR3 is TGTGCCTGGAGTGTAATGCGGCTTGAAGCTTTCTTT.

The rearrangement uses TRBV7-2 and TRBJ2-3; D possibly corresponds to TRBD1 (5 bases). V lost 4 bases and J 2 bases, leaving 13 bases between the germline ends. Germline values: CDR1 SGHTA, CDR2 FQGNSA. The length of the CDR3 is 15 residues. The CDR3 DNA is TGTGCCAGCAGCTCAGGGTTGGGCCACACAGATACGCAGTATTTT. It translates to CASSSGLGHTDTQYF.

As regards this clonotype: A read error may explain this, as a much larger clone is one base away. This chain joins TRBV6-1 and TRBJ2-3, with D unresolved. CDR3 length: 11 amino acids. The germline V gene has CDR1 MNHNS and CDR2 SASEGT. The CDR3 region is CVSSERFTQYF. CDR3 bases: TGTGTCAGCAGTGAAAGGTTCACGCAGTATTTT.

The chain carries TRBV11-2 and TRBJ1-2; D is perhaps TRBD1 (6 bases). The CDR3 contains 12 residues. Per germline, CDR1 SGHAT and CDR2 FQNNGV. The ends were cut back, 2 bases at V and 13 bases at J, with 14 bases in the middle. The CDR3: CASSLSRGSPTF. Written as DNA, the CDR3 is TGTGCCAGCAGCTTATCCAGGGGCTCCCCCACCTTC.

There are a few counts of this clonotype. J is TRBJ2-7 and V is TRBV19; the D gene is possibly TRBD2 (6 bases). The CDR3 covers 13 residues. V was pared by 3 bases and J by 7 bases, with 13 bases between. Germline CDR1 reads LNHDA; CDR2 reads SQIVND (reference sequence). CDR3 loop: CASSIVGAGEQYF. CDR3 coding DNA: TGTGCCAGTAGTATTGTTGGGGCGGGAGAGCAGTACTTC.

This chain uses TRBV3-1 with TRBJ1-5; the D gene is possibly TRBD1 (5 bases). The CDR3 runs 15 residues. CDR1 is LGHDT, CDR2 YNNKEL, per germline (reference sequence). Trimming left V 4 bases short and J 6 bases short, with 16 bases between. The CDR3 DNA reads TGTGCCAGCAGCCCAGCGGGGGGGATAGGTCAGCCCCAGCATTTT. This encodes CASSPAGGIGQPQHF.

The chain has TRBV6-6 and TRBJ2-3; 9 positions match TRBD2. J lost 3 bases, V lost 8 bases, and 12 bases had no gene match. This CDR3 has 16 residues. The germline CDR1 and CDR2 sequences are MNHNY and SVGAGI (reference sequence). The DNA for the CDR3 is TGTGCCAGCCAACGTATAGCGGGAGTGGGGACAGATACGCAGTATTTT. Translating gives CASQRIAGVGTDTQYF.

This clonotype was seen only a few times. V is TRBV29-1 and J is TRBJ1-5, with a possible D match to TRBD1 (5 bases). V was cut by 4 bases and J by 3 bases, with 10 bases left in between. The germline V gene has CDR1 SQVTM and CDR2 ANQGSEA. The CDR3 sequence is 13 residues long. Written as DNA, the CDR3 is TGCAGCGTTGGGGGCAGCTACAATCAGCCCCAGCATTTT. As protein: CSVGGSYNQPQHF.

The chain links TRBV24-1 to TRBJ2-5; 11 nucleotides line up with TRBD2. The CDR3 has 16 amino acids. CDR1 KGHDR and CDR2 SFDVKD come from the germline V gene. The V segment lost 3 bases and the J segment 11 bases; nucleotides outside the gene matches: 13. The CDR3 protein is CATSDTGTSGINEQYF. DNA for the CDR3: TGTGCCACCAGTGATACCGGGACTAGCGGAATCAATGAGCAGTACTTC.